The 5 T cell receptor beta chains presented below share a single source sample, sequenced in a study of blood T cell repertoires in COVID-19. Repertoires were generated with immunoSEQ multiplex PCR, while TCRdb's copy carries only in-frame clones and drops some. The sample lists around 290,000 clones, more than 85% occurring once. The specimen was peripheral blood. All receptors derive from a man in his forties or fifties with acute or convalescent COVID-19.

The rearrangement uses TRBV25-1 and TRBJ1-1; no reliable D call. The CDR3 is 11 residues long. Germline CDR1 is MGHDK and CDR2 is SYGVNS. Trimming took off 2 bases at V and 12 bases at J, with 10 bases between the two ends. Here the CDR3 DNA reads TGTGCCAGCAGTGAAGGAGGACTTCCTTTCTTT. This translates into CASSEGGLPFF.

This clone came up a few times. The chain employs TRBV4-1 and TRBJ2-2, with 9 bases aligning to TRBD2. Germline-derived CDR1 and CDR2 are MGHRA and YSYEKL. The CDR3 consists of 17 residues. V shed 0 bases, J shed 3 bases, and the junction held 5 bases outside the gene matches. CDR3 sequence: CASSQEMQRGDTGELFF. The CDR3 DNA reads as TGCGCCAGCAGCCAAGAAATGCAGCGGGGGGACACCGGGGAGCTGTTTTTT.

The chain links TRBV27 to TRBJ2-1; D remains unclear. The germline V gene encodes CDR1 MNHEY and CDR2 SMNVEV (reference sequence). This CDR3 spans 12 amino acids. V shed 4 bases and J shed 3 bases, with 4 bases lying between them. DNA of the CDR3: TGTGCCAGCAGTTCAGTCTACAATGAGCAGTTCTTC. It specifies CASSSVYNEQFF.

The rearrangement uses TRBV6-5 and TRBJ2-7, with D possibly matching TRBD2 (5 bases). V was cut by 1 base and J by 2 bases, with 12 bases left in between. The CDR3 totals 15 residues. Germline lookup yields CDR1 MNHEY and CDR2 SVGAGI. This CDR3 is CASSYWSGDPYEQYF. The CDR3, as DNA: TGTGCCAGCAGTTACTGGAGCGGAGACCCCTACGAGCAGTACTTC.

Comment on this clone: Other DNA sequences in this sample translate to the same CDR3. The chain recombines TRBV30 with TRBJ1-2; TRBD1 agrees at 8 bases. CDR3 size: 13 residues. The germline gives CDR1 GTSNPN, CDR2 SVGIG (reference sequence). Trimming took 1 base from V and 2 from J; bases not matched to a gene: 0. The CDR3 region is CAWSGTGNYGYTF. CDR3 nucleotide sequence: TGTGCCTGGAGTGGGACAGGGAACTATGGCTACACCTTC.